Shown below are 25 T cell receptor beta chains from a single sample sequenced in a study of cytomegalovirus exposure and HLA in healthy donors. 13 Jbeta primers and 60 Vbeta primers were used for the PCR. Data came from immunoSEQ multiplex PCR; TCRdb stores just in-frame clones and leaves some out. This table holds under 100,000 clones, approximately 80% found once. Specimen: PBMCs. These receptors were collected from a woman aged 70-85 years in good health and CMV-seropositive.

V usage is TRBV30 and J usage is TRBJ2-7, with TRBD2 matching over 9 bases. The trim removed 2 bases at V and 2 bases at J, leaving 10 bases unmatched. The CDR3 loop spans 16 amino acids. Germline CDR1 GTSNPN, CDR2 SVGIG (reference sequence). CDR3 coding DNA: TGTGCCTGGAGTCGGGGGAGGACTAGCGTCCCCTACGAGCAGTACTTC. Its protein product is CAWSRGRTSVPYEQYF.

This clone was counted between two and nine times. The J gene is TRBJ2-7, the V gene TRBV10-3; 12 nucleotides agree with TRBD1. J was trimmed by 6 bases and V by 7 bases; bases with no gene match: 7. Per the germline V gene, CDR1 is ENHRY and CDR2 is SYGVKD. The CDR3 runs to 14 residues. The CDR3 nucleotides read TGTGCCATCAAACCGGGACAGGGGGCAAGCGAGCAGTACTTC. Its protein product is CAIKPGQGASEQYF.

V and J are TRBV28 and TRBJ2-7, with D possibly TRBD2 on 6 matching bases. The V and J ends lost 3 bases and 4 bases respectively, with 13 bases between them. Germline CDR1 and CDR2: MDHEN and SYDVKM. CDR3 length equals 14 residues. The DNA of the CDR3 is TGTGCCAGCAGTTTGGGAGGCCCCACGTACGAGCAGTACTTC. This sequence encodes CASSLGGPTYEQYF.

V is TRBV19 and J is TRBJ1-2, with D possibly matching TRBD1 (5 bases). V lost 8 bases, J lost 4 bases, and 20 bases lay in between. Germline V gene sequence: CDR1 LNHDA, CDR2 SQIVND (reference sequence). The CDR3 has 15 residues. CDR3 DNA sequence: TGTGCCAGTCAGTCGGTAGGACAAAGCTTCTATGGCTACACCTTC. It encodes CASQSVGQSFYGYTF.

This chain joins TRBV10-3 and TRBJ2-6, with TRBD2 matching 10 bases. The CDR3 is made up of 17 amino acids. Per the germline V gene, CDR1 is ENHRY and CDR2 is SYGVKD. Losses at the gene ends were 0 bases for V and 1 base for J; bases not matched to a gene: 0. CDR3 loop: CAISESGLASGANVLTF. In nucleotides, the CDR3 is TGTGCCATCAGTGAGTCGGGACTAGCGTCTGGGGCCAACGTCCTGACTTTC.

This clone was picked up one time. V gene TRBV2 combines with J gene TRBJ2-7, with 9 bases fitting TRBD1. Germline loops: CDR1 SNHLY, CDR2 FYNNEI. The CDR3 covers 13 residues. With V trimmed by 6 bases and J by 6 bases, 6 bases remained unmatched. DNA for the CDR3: TGTGCCAGCAGGGTCTACAGGGGGCTCGAGCAGTACTTC. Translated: CASRVYRGLEQYF.

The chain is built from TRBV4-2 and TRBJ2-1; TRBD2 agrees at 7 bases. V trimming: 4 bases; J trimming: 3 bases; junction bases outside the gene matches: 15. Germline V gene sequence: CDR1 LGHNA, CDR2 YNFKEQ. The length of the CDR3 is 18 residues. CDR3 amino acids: CASSRISQTSNFYNEQFF. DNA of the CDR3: TGTGCCAGCAGCCGAATCTCCCAGACTAGCAACTTCTACAATGAGCAGTTCTTC.

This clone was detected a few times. The CDR3 here is CASSFVGAHTEAFF. In DNA form, the CDR3 reads TGCGCCAGCAGCTTCGTGGGGGCGCACACTGAAGCTTTCTTT. The V gene is TRBV5-1, the J gene TRBJ1-1, with a weak D call TRBD1 (6 bases). Per the germline V gene, CDR1 is SGHRS and CDR2 is YFSETQ. This CDR3 is 14 amino acids long. V was trimmed by 2 bases and J by 3 bases, leaving 11 bases between them.

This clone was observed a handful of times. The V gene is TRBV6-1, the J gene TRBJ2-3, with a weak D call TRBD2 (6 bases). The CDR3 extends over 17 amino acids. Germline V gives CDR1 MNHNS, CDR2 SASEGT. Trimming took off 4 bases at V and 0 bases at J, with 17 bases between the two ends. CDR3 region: CASSGILPGLSTDTQYF. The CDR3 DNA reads TGTGCCAGCAGTGGCATCCTTCCGGGACTGAGCACAGATACGCAGTATTTT.

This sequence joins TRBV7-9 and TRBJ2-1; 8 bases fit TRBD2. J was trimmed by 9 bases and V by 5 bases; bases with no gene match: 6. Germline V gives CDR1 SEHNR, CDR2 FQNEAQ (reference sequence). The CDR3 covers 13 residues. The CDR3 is CASSRSGSTEQFF. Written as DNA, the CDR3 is TGTGCCAGCAGCCGAAGCGGGAGCACTGAGCAGTTCTTC.

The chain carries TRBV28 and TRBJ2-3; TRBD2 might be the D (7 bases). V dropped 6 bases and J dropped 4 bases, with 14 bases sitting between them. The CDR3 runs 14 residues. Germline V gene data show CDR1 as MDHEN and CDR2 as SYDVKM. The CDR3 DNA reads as TGTGCCAGCAGCTTCAGGGGAGGGGCAGATACGCAGTATTTT. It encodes CASSFRGGADTQYF.

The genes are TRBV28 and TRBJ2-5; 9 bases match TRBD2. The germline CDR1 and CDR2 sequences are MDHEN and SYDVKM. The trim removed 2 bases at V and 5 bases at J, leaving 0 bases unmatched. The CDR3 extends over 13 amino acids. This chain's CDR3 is CASSLAGGETQYF. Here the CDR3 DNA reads TGTGCCAGCAGTTTAGCGGGGGGGGAGACCCAGTACTTC.

The CDR3 protein is CASSPDRENTGELFF. As DNA, the CDR3 is TGCGCCAGCAGCCCTGACAGGGAGAACACCGGGGAGCTGTTTTTT. V is TRBV5-1 and J is TRBJ2-2; 7 bases agree with TRBD1. Germline CDR1 SGHRS, CDR2 YFSETQ. The CDR3 runs 15 residues. J was trimmed by 1 base and V by 4 bases; bases with no gene match: 4. Variable domain in full (rest from reference TRBV5-1 and TRBJ2-2): KAGVTQTPRYLIKTRGQQVTLSCSPISGHRSVSWYQQTPGQGLQFLFEYFSETQRNKGNFPGRFSGRQFSNSRSEMNVSTLELGDSALYLCASSPDRENTGELFFGEGSRLTVL.

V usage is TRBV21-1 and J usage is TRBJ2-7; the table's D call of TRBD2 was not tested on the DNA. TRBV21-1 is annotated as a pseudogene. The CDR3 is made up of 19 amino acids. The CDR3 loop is CASSVESGELVFLGYEQYF. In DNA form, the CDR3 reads TGTGCCAGCAGCGTGGAAAGCGGGGAGCTCGTTTTCCTTGGCTACGAGCAGTACTTC.

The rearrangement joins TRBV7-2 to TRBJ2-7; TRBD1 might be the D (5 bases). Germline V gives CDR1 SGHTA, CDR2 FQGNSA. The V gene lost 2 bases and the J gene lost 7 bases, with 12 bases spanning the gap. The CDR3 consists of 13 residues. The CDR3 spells CASSLPTDLEQYF. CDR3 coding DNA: TGTGCCAGCAGCTTACCGACAGATTTAGAGCAGTACTTC.

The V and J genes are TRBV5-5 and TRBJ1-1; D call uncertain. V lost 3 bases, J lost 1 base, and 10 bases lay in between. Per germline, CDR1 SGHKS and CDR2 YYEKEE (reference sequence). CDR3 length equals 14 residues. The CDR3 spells CASSSGQPNTEAFF. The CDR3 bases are TGTGCCAGCAGCTCTGGGCAGCCGAACACTGAAGCTTTCTTT.

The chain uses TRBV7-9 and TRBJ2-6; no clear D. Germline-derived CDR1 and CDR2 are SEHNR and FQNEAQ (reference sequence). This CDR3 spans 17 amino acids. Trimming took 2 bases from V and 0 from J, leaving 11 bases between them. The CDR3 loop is CASSLYAGRSGANVLTF. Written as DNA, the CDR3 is TGTGCCAGCAGCTTATATGCAGGCCGCTCTGGGGCCAACGTCCTGACTTTC.

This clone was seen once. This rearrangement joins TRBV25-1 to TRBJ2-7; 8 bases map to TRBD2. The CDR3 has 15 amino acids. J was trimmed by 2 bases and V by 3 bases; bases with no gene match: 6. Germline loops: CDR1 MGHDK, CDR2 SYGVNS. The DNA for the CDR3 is TGTGCCAGCAGTGACCGCGCGGGAGGAACCTACGAGCAGTACTTC. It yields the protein CASSDRAGGTYEQYF.

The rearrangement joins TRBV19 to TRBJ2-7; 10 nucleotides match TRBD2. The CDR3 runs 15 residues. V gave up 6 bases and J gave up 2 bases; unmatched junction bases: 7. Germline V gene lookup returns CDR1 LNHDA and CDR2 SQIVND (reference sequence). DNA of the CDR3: TGTGCCAGTAGGAAGACTAGCGGGTCCACCTACGAGCAGTACTTC. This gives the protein CASRKTSGSTYEQYF.

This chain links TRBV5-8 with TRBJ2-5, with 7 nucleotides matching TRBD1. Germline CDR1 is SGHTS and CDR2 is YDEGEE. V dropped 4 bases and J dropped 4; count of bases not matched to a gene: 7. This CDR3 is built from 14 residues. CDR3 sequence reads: CASSVTGLGETQYF. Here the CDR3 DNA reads TGTGCCAGCAGCGTGACAGGGTTAGGAGAGACCCAGTACTTC.

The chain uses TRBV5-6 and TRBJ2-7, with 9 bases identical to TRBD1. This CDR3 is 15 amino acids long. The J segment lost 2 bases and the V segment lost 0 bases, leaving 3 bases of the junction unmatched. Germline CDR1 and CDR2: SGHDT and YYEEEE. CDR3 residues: CASSLAGTGTYEQYF. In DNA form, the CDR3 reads TGTGCCAGCAGCTTGGCCGGGACAGGGACCTACGAGCAGTACTTC.

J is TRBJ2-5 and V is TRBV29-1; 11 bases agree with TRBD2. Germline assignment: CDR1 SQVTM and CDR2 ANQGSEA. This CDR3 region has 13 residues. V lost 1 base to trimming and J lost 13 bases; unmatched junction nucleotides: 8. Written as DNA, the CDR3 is TGCAGCGTTGAAGTTCTAGCGGGGGGCCACGGGTACTTC. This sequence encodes CSVEVLAGGHGYF.

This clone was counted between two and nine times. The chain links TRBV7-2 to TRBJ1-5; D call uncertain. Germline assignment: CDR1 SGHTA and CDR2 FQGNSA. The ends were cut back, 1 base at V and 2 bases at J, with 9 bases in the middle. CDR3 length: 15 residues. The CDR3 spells CASSLVPGGNQPQHF. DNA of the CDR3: TGTGCCAGCAGCTTAGTGCCGGGTGGCAATCAGCCCCAGCATTTT.

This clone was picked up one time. CDR3 in amino acids: CAWSGGGQAGEQYF. The CDR3 DNA is TGTGCCTGGAGCGGGGGTGGACAGGCGGGCGAGCAGTACTTC. The chain joins TRBV30 to TRBJ2-7; TRBD1 is a possible D gene (7 bases). V was cut by 3 bases and J by 6 bases, with 18 bases left in between. The CDR3 loop spans 14 amino acids. Per the germline V gene, CDR1 is GTSNPN and CDR2 is SVGIG (reference sequence).

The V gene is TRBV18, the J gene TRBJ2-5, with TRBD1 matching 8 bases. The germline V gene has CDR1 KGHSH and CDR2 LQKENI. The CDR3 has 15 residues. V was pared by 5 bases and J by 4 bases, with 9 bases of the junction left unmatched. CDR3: CASSSTGVSGETQYF. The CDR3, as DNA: TGTGCCAGCTCATCGACAGGGGTTTCTGGAGAGACCCAGTACTTC. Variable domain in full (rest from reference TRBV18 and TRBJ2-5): NAGVMQNPRHLVRRRGQEARLRCSPMKGHSHVYWYRQLPEEGLKFMVYLQKENIIDESGMPKERFSAEFPKEGPSILRIQQVVRGDSAAYFCASSSTGVSGETQYFGPGTRLLVL.